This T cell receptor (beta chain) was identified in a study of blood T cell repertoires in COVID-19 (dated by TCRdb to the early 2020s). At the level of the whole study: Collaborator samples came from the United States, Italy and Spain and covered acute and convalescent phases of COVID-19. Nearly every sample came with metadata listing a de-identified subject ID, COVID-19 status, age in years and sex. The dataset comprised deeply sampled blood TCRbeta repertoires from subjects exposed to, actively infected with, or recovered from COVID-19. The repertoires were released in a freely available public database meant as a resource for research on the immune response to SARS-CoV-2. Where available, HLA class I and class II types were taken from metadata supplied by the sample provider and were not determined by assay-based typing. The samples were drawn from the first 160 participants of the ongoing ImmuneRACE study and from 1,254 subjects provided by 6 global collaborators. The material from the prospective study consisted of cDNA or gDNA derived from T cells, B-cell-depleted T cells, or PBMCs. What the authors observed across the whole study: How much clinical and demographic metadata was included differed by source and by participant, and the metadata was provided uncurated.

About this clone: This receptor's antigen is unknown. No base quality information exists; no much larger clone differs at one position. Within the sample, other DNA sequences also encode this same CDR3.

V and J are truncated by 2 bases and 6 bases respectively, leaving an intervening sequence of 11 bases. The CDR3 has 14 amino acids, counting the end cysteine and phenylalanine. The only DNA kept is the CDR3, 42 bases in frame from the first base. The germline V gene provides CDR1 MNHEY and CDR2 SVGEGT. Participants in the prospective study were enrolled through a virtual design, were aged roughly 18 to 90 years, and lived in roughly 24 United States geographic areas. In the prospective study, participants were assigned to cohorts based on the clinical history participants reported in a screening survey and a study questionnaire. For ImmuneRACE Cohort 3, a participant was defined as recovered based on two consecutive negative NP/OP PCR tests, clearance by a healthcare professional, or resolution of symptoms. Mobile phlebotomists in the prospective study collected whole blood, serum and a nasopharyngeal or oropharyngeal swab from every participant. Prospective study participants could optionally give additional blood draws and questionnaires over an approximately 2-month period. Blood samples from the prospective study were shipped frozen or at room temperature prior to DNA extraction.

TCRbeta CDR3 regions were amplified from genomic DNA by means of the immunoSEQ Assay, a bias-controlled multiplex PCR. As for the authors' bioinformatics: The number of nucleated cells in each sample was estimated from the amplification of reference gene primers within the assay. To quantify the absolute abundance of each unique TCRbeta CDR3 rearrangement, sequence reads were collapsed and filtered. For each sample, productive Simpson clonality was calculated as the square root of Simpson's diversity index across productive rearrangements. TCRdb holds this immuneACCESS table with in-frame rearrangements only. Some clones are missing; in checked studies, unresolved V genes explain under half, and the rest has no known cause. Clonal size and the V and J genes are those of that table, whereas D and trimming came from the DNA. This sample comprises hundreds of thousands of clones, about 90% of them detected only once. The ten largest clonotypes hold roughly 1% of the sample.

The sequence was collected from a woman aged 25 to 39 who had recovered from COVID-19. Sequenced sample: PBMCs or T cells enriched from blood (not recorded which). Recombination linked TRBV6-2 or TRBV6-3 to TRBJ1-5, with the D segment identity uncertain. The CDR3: CASSYRPRGQPQHF. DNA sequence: TGTGCCAGCAGTTACCGCCCCCGGGGTCAGCCCCAGCATTTT.